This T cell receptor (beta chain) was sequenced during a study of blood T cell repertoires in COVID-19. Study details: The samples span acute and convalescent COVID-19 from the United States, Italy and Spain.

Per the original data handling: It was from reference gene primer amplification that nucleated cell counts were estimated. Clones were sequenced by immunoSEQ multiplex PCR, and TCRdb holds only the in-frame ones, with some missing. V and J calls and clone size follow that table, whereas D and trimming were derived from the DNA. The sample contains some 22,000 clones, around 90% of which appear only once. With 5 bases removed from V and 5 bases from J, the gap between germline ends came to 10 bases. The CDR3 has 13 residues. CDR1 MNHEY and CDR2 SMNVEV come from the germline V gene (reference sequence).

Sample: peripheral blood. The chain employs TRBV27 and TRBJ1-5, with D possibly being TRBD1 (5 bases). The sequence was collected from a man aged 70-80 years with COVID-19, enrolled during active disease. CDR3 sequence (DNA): TGTGCCAGCAGTCGGGACTGGGATCAGCCCCAGCATTTT. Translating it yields CASSRDWDQPQHF.